This entry is about one T cell receptor beta chain. Its antigen specificity is not known. Base qualities were left out, and no much larger clone turns up one base away. The germline V gene gives CDR1 as SGHTA and CDR2 as FQGNSA. Germline trimming amounts to 0 bases on V and 2 bases on J, with 2 as the count of junction bases outside the gene matches. From cysteine to phenylalanine, the CDR3 is 15 amino acids long. Only CDR3 DNA is held: 45 bases, read in frame from base 1. Using the deep immunoSEQ assay, TCR CDR3 regions were amplified from genomic DNA by multiplex PCR. Extracted genomic DNA from each cell subset was spread evenly across all wells of several immunoSEQ 96-well plates, with each plate serving as a replicate. For sorted subsets, approximately 210 ng of genomic DNA, equivalent to around 31,000 T cell genomes, went into each replicate PCR. Purified libraries were quantified with a Qubit 3.0 fluorometer, sized on a Bioanalyzer 2100, and re-quantified with the KAPA Library Quantification kit. A separate single-read 150-cycle Illumina NextSeq 550 flow cell was used to sequence each immunoSEQ 96-well plate. In the source study's methods: Because the immunoSEQ output included only junctional sequences and no quality scores, the filtering could not be the same as the filtering used for full-length reads. Sequences were annotated with PyIR, a Python wrapper for IgBLAST v1.9, using IMGT germline references to assign V/J genes and CDR3. Reads were removed for weak V/J assignments (E-value above 1e-6), missing CDR3, stop codons, out-of-frame junctions, or ambiguous translated residues. V3J clonotypes were defined as sequences sharing an identical inferred V gene, J gene, and CDR3 amino acid sequence. Percentage overlap between repertoires was calculated by dividing the number of shared unique clonotypes by the size of the smaller repertoire. RTK rarefaction, the Chao1 estimator, and Recon v2.1 estimates of unobserved clonotypes were used to assess repertoire richness. OLGA was used to compute generation probabilities for all TCRbeta clonotypes that the gDNA method yielded from a few donors. What TCRdb holds here is the immuneACCESS table cut down to in-frame rearrangements. Part of the clones is not present; checked against another copy, under half of the missing clones reflect an unresolved V gene, and the others are unexplained. For V, J and clone size, that table is used; D and trimming come from the DNA. This sample holds some 2,400,000 clones; approximately 96% were observed only once. The ten largest clones represent more than 0.1% of the sample.

The data were taken from a study of shared clonotypes between healthy human individuals (dated by TCRdb to 2018 to 2021). Background for the entire study: A couple of women and a few men aged 18 to 49 years were included in the cohort. For each donor, CD4 naive and CD4 memory were each run on three plates, CD8 naive on two plates, and CD8 memory on one plate. Between about 0.94 and 8.9 billion PBMCs per donor were obtained by leukapheresis. To estimate repertoire size and how much clonotypes are shared between individuals, the study performed deep sequencing of blood TCR repertoires from a handful of healthy adults. Libraries were prepared and TCR repertoires were sequenced by different laboratories using diverse techniques, in order to increase sequencing depth and limit assay-specific biases.

Healthy HIV-negative adults with no recently reported acute infections or vaccinations were included as donors. All donors were Caucasian adults living in Nashville, Tennessee, USA. Magnetic negative selection was used to enrich CD4+ T cells, after which naive cells were positively selected on CD45RA and the negative fraction became the memory subset. Blood was obtained by leukapheresis, after which PBMCs were separated by Ficoll-Histopaque density gradient centrifugation and cryopreserved in liquid nitrogen vapor phase. Analytical flow cytometry was used to check the purity and quantity of every magnetically sorted T cell population. Each sorted fraction had its genomic DNA isolated and then quantified by UV absorbance on a Nanodrop 2000c. Study-level results and caveats: Estimated clonotype richness was generally larger for naive than for memory subsets. Higher generation probabilities were observed for clonotypes shared by all four sorted-subset donors than for non-shared clonotypes. Only blood was sampled, and tissue TCR repertoires likely differ from those in blood. Even with the large sequencing depth, rarefaction of the sorted-subset datasets indicated that sequencing was incomplete. Because the study included only a small number of donors, the genetic and exposure-history diversity represented was limited. Across a handful of donors, around 5% of naive CD4, more than 3% of naive CD8, about 2% of memory CD4, and about 0.4% of memory CD8 clonotypes were shared. Based on pairwise subsampling, the degree of clonotype sharing among donors was expected to be affected by sequencing depth.

This receptor was taken from a man between 18 and 35 years old in good health. The sequencing input was naive CD4+ T cells sorted from blood. The cell subset or site label of this sample denotes: CD45RA+ positively selected. Recombination connected TRBV7-2 to TRBJ1-1, with TRBD1 identical over 8 junction bases. DNA sequence: TGTGCCAGCAGCTTAGCGACAGGGGTCAACACTGAAGCTTTCTTT. Its amino acids are CASSLATGVNTEAFF.